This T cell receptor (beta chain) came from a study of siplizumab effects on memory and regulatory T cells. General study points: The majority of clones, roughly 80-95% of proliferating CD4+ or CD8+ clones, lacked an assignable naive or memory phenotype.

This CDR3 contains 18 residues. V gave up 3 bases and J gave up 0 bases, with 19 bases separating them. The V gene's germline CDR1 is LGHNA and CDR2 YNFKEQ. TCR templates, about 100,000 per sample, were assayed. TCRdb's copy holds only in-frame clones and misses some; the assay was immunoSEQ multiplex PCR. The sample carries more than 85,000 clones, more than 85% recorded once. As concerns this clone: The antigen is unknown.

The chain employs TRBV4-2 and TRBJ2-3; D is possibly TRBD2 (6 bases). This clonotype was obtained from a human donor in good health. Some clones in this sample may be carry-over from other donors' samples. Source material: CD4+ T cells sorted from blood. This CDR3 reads CASSHTRIGGASTDTQYF. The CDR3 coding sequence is TGTGCCAGCAGCCACACACGAATCGGCGGGGCTAGCACAGATACGCAGTATTTT.